Listed below are T cell receptor beta chains from one sample, sequenced in a study of identical twins. One entry per CDR3 protein, called by TCRdb with MiXCR from the 5' RACE reads. This sample yields more than 1.5 million distinct CDR3 sequences, of which about 32% are seen a single time; around 0.3% belongs to the top ten. Sequenced: cord blood. These receptor sequences come from a newborn girl in good health. Both conserved end residues are trimmed from each CDR3. Clone size is given for some rows only: seen once, a few or many times, or a class if the clone is expanded.

V,J,size,CDR3
TRBV12-3/TRBV12-4,TRBJ2-7,many,ASSSTGSKSYEQY
TRBV27,TRBJ2-3,many,ASTLGGTDTQY
TRBV20-1,TRBJ2-1,few,SASPGQGANSYNEQF
TRBV10-2,TRBJ2-1,few,ASTRAGGTYNEQF
TRBV12-3/TRBV12-4,TRBJ2-3,-,ASRAPGTSGADTQY
TRBV9,TRBJ2-4,-,TSSGLAGAKNIQY
TRBV12-3/TRBV12-4,TRBJ2-7,once,ASRDTSPYEQY
TRBV29-1,TRBJ1-2,few,SGGQAPLGGYT
TRBV4-2,TRBJ2-7,few,ASSHNRDTYEQY
TRBV20-1,TRBJ1-6,-,SASTWTGDNSPLH